This is a list of T cell receptor beta chains from one sample in a study of blood T cell repertoires in COVID-19. Sequencing was performed with immunoSEQ multiplex PCR; in TCRdb, only in-frame clones are kept and a portion is missing. The profile shows 130,000 to 150,000 clones, 75% to 85% of them singletons. The specimen was peripheral blood. The receptors shown here come from a man in his 70s who had recovered from COVID-19. The CDR3 runs from the conserved cysteine through the conserved F or W. D genes are given only for firm matches. Some rows have no size entry. The others give once, few or many, or a class for an expanded clone.

TRBJ2-1	.	TRBD2	TRBV6-2/TRBV6-3	TGTGCCAGCAGTCCAACTAGCGGATCCTACAATGAGCAGTTCTTC	CASSPTSGSYNEQFF
TRBJ2-3	once	TRBD2	TRBV3-1/TRBV3-2	TGTGCCAGCAGCCAAAGGGCTCCTAGCGGGGATAATGGAGATACGCAGTATTTT	CASSQRAPSGDNGDTQYF
TRBJ2-5	.	.	TRBV15	TGTGCCACCAGCGGCAGGGTTGGAGAGACCCAGTACTTC	CATSGRVGETQYF
TRBJ2-1	.	TRBD2	TRBV27	TGTGCCAGCAGTTTAGGTGGGAGCGGGAGGGGGGGTGAGCAGTTCTTC	CASSLGGSGRGGEQFF
TRBJ2-2	.	.	TRBV9	TGTGCCAGCAGCGGGCACACCGGGGAGCTGTTTTTT	CASSGHTGELFF
TRBJ2-7	few	.	TRBV5-1	TGCGCCAGCAGCTTGGAACAGGGTTTCTACGAGCAGTACTTC	CASSLEQGFYEQYF
TRBJ2-1	.	TRBD1	TRBV18	TGTGCCAGCTCACCGGACAGGGGCCGCAATGAGCAGTTCTTC	CASSPDRGRNEQFF
TRBJ1-5	.	.	TRBV7-2	TGTGCCAGCAGCTTAGCCCCACAGGGTGGCGCTCAGCCCCAGCATTTT	CASSLAPQGGAQPQHF
TRBJ2-1	.	.	TRBV19	TGTGCCAGTACCCGCCGGACACTGGTCTACAATGAGCAGTTCTTC	CASTRRTLVYNEQFF
TRBJ2-7	.	TRBD2	TRBV7-9	TGTGCCAGCAGCCTAAATCCTCTAGCGGGAGAGTCCTACGAGCAGTACTTC	CASSLNPLAGESYEQYF
TRBJ1-1	.	.	TRBV14	TGTGCCAGCAGCCCAGACCGCCGGAGGCTGAACACTGAAGCTTTCTTT	CASSPDRRRLNTEAFF
TRBJ2-7	few	.	TRBV20-1	TGCAGTGCTGGACAGTCCTACGAGCAGTACTTC	CSAGQSYEQYF
TRBJ2-7	many	TRBD2	TRBV5-1	TGCGCCAGCAGCTTGGGCGTGGGGACTAGACGCGAGCAGTACTTC	CASSLGVGTRREQYF
TRBJ2-4	.	.	TRBV5-1	TGCGCCAGCAGCTTGGGGCTAGCAAGGCTAGCCAAAAACATTCAGTACTTC	CASSLGLARLAKNIQYF
TRBJ1-5	.	TRBD1	TRBV19	TGTGCCAGTAGTATCGCCGACAGGGGTCCCAGCAATCAGCCCCAGCATTTT	CASSIADRGPSNQPQHF
TRBJ2-3	.	.	TRBV30	TGTGCCTGGAGTGTAGAGCTTACCACAGATACGCAGTATTTT	CAWSVELTTDTQYF
TRBJ1-2	.	.	TRBV7-9	TGTGCCAGCAGCTTTCCGACAGGCGGCACATCCTTCTACACCTTC	CASSFPTGGTSFYTF
TRBJ2-5	.	TRBD1	TRBV27	TGTGCCAGTACCGGGACAGGCCCGCTCGAGGAGACCCAGTACTTC	CASTGTGPLEETQYF
TRBJ2-2	.	.	TRBV24-1	TGTGCCACCAGTGATGCGCCTCCGCGAAACACCGGGGAGCTGTTTTTT	CATSDAPPRNTGELFF
TRBJ2-1	.	TRBD2	TRBV7-2	TGTGCCAGCAGCTTAGCAAGCGGGAGGGCCACGGGTGAGCAGTTCTTC	CASSLASGRATGEQFF
TRBJ2-4	few	TRBD1	TRBV6-5	TGTGCCAGCAGTTACGGGACAGGGAGTGGAAACATTCAGTACTTC	CASSYGTGSGNIQYF
TRBJ2-7	few	TRBD1	TRBV7-6	TGTGCCAGCAGCCCAAACAGGGGATACGAGCAGTACTTC	CASSPNRGYEQYF
TRBJ2-7	.	.	TRBV27	TGTGCCAGCAGTGTTGACAGGTTGGGAGTCTACGAGCAGTACTTC	CASSVDRLGVYEQYF
TRBJ2-1	.	TRBD2	TRBV9	TGTGCCAGCACTCCGTCCGGGACTATCTACAATGAGCAGTTCTTC	CASTPSGTIYNEQFF
TRBJ2-1	.	TRBD2	TRBV27	TGTGCCAGCAGAATAGCGGGAGTCTACAATGAGCAGTTCTTC	CASRIAGVYNEQFF
TRBJ2-7	.	TRBD2	TRBV6-2/TRBV6-3	TGTGCCAGCAGTTACTCGAACGGCGGGAGATCCTACGAGCAGTACTTC	CASSYSNGGRSYEQYF
TRBJ1-1	once	.	TRBV6-2/TRBV6-3	TGTGCCAGCAGTTACCCGGCGGGGGGTACTGAAGCTTTCTTT	CASSYPAGGTEAFF
TRBJ2-7	.	.	TRBV14	TGTGCCAGCAGCCAAGGAGAGTACTTC	CASSQGEYF
TRBJ2-7	.	TRBD2	TRBV7-9	TGTGCCAGCCAGCTTAGGGATGAGCGGGATCGGGGATTTTACGAGCAGTACTTC	CASQLRDERDRGFYEQYF
TRBJ2-2	.	.	TRBV5-1	TGCGCCAGCAGCTTGGTACCGGGGAACACCGGGGAGCTGTTTTTT	CASSLVPGNTGELFF
TRBJ2-7	.	TRBD1	TRBV7-8	TGTGCCAGCGGGGACCGACAGGGAGTCTACGAGCAGTACTTC	CASGDRQGVYEQYF
TRBJ1-4	.	.	TRBV5-1	TGCGCCAGCAGCTCCGGAGAAACTAATGAAAAACTGTTTTTT	CASSSGETNEKLFF
TRBJ2-5	.	TRBD2	TRBV3-1/TRBV3-2	TGTGCCAGCACCTCAGCGGGAGGTCGGGAGACCCAGTACTTC	CASTSAGGRETQYF
TRBJ2-7	.	.	TRBV10-3	TGTGCCATCAGTGAACGCCTAGCGAGCTCCTACGAGCAGTACTTC	CAISERLASSYEQYF
TRBJ1-3	.	.	TRBV30	TGTGCCTGGAGTGTATTGCGGGGATCAGCTGGAAACACCATATATTTT	CAWSVLRGSAGNTIYF
TRBJ2-3	.	TRBD2	TRBV7-8	TGTGCCAGCAGCCCTAGGACTAGCGGGGTTTTCACAGATACGCAGTATTTT	CASSPRTSGVFTDTQYF
TRBJ1-1	.	.	TRBV6-2/TRBV6-3	TGTGCCAGCAGTTACCTCGGGAACACTGAAGCTTTCTTT	CASSYLGNTEAFF